A selection of T cell receptor beta chains follows, all from one sample in a study of T-cell reconstitution after alpha-beta-depleted transplantation in children. TCRdb used MiXCR to reprocess the PCR reads, holding one entry per CDR3 protein. The sample gives some 640,000 distinct CDR3 sequences, about 15% of which show up once; around 0.96% is in the top ten. The source was PBMCs from the stem cell graft donor, collected from the stem cell graft. The origin of the receptors is a human donor who donated a stem cell graft to a child with acute myeloid leukemia. The CDR3 runs from the conserved cysteine through the conserved F or W. The D gene is left open where the match is weak. Size is stated for part of the rows, as once, few or many counts, or as a class when the clone is expanded.

v_call	j_call	clone_size	d_call	cdr3_aa	cdr3_nt
TRBV7-2	TRBJ1-1	many	.	CAWGRTEAFF	TGTGCCTGGGGACGAACTGAAGCTTTCTTT
TRBV6-1	TRBJ2-3	.	TRBD2	CASSRTGRADTQYF	TGTGCCAGCAGCCGGACTGGGAGGGCAGATACGCAGTATTTT
TRBV6-5	TRBJ2-3	few	.	CASSYPLGAGTDTQYF	TGTGCCAGCAGTTACCCCCTAGGCGCGGGCACAGATACGCAGTATTTT
TRBV4-3	TRBJ1-2	many	TRBD1	CASSQDRGPTGNTGYTF	TGCGCCAGCAGCCAAGATCGGGGGCCGACAGGGAATACTGGCTACACCTTC
TRBV20-1	TRBJ2-5	few	TRBD2	CSARDLGGGGIETQYF	TGCAGTGCTAGAGATCTGGGCGGGGGGGGGATAGAGACCCAGTACTTC
TRBV12-3/TRBV12-4	TRBJ2-1	many	.	CATRNANEQFF	TGTGCCACCAGGAACGCAAATGAGCAGTTCTTC
TRBV29-1	TRBJ2-1	.	.	CSASFLPDEQFF	TGCAGCGCTTCTTTCCTCCCGGATGAGCAGTTCTTC
TRBV29-1	TRBJ1-2	many	.	CSGKTPDYGYTF	TGCAGCGGAAAGACACCCGACTATGGCTACACCTTC
TRBV12-3/TRBV12-4	TRBJ1-6	.	.	CASSPWEGDGSPLHF	TGTGCCAGCAGTCCCTGGGAAGGCGATGGCTCACCCCTCCACTTT
TRBV20-1	TRBJ2-1	many	TRBD1	CSVPLAGTGGNEQFF	TGCAGTGTCCCACTGGCCGGGACAGGGGGCAATGAGCAGTTCTTC
TRBV11-3	TRBJ1-2	.	.	CASSLVGEPYTF	TGTGCCAGCAGCTTAGTCGGAGAGCCCTACACCTTC
TRBV7-8	TRBJ2-7	many	.	CASSRVGVSGYEQYF	TGTGCCAGCAGCCGTGTGGGTGTCTCAGGCTACGAGCAGTACTTC
TRBV20-1	TRBJ2-4	.	TRBD1	CSASDTLNLGAGGSKNIQYF	TGCAGTGCTAGCGATACCCTGAATTTGGGGGCAGGGGGCTCCAAAAACATTCAGTACTTC
TRBV20-1	TRBJ2-1	.	TRBD2	CSAREVSGVLVYNEQFF	TGCAGTGCTAGAGAGGTTAGCGGGGTCCTTGTCTACAATGAGCAGTTCTTC
TRBV20-1	TRBJ2-7	many	TRBD1	CSARNPGQGVSEQYF	TGCAGTGCTAGGAATCCGGGACAGGGAGTGTCGGAGCAGTACTTC
TRBV5-1	TRBJ2-2	.	.	CASSPWDGGELFF	TGCGCCAGCAGCCCCTGGGACGGCGGGGAGCTGTTTTTT
TRBV24-1	TRBJ2-1	many	TRBD1	CATSDRDRVSRSEQFF	TGTGCCACCAGTGACCGGGACAGGGTTTCCCGAAGTGAGCAGTTCTTC
TRBV27	TRBJ2-3	.	.	CASIPLGTDTQYF	TGTGCCAGCATCCCTCTGGGTACAGATACGCAGTATTTT
TRBV20-1	TRBJ1-5	many	.	CSARDGKPFGDQPQHF	TGCAGTGCTAGAGATGGAAAGCCCTTTGGGGATCAGCCCCAGCATTTT
TRBV5-1	TRBJ1-1	.	.	CASNQMGQPNTEAFF	TGCGCCAGCAACCAGATGGGACAACCGAACACTGAAGCTTTCTTT
TRBV5-1	TRBJ1-1	.	.	CASSLDGHGPLSEAFF	TGCGCCAGCAGCTTGGATGGGCACGGTCCCCTCTCGGAAGCTTTCTTT
TRBV5-6	TRBJ2-5	many	.	CASSLAFLQGGGETQYF	TGTGCCAGCAGCTTGGCCTTTCTTCAGGGAGGCGGTGAGACCCAGTACTTC
TRBV29-1	TRBJ1-1	many	.	CSVVIQGSIMNTEAFF	TGCAGCGTTGTTATCCAGGGATCAATTATGAACACTGAAGCTTTCTTT
TRBV5-6	TRBJ1-5	many	.	CASSLGSGQPQHF	TGTGCCAGCAGCTTGGGATCAGGGCAGCCCCAGCATTTT
TRBV3-1	TRBJ2-2	.	.	CASSQDTVSRELFF	TGTGCCAGCAGCCAAGATACCGTATCCAGGGAGCTGTTTTTT
TRBV27	TRBJ1-6	many	.	CASSQNRVIDNSPLHF	TGTGCCAGCAGCCAAAACAGGGTAATAGATAATTCACCCCTCCACTTT
TRBV20-1	TRBJ2-3	many	.	CSADEGIISTDTQYF	TGCAGTGCGGACGAGGGGATCATAAGCACAGATACGCAGTATTTT
TRBV4-2	TRBJ2-1	few	TRBD2	CASSQDRSSGGNEQFF	TGTGCCAGCAGCCAAGATAGGAGTAGCGGGGGGAATGAGCAGTTCTTC
TRBV10-1	TRBJ2-1	.	TRBD2	CASSESLRGGNEQFF	TGCGCCAGCAGTGAGTCTTTGCGGGGGGGGAATGAGCAGTTCTTC
TRBV30	TRBJ1-1	many	TRBD1	CAWETGRNTEAFF	TGTGCCTGGGAGACAGGGAGAAACACTGAAGCTTTCTTT
TRBV10-2	TRBJ2-1	.	TRBD1	CASSELGQRNPSSYNEQFF	TGCGCCAGCAGCGAACTGGGACAGCGAAATCCCTCCTCCTACAATGAGCAGTTCTTC
TRBV7-9	TRBJ1-1	few	.	CASSLLNSEAFF	TGTGCCAGCAGCTTATTAAACTCTGAAGCTTTCTTT
TRBV10-3	TRBJ1-1	few	.	CAISEISAGNTEAFF	TGTGCCATCAGTGAGATTTCCGCGGGGAACACTGAAGCTTTCTTT
TRBV21-1	TRBJ1-3	.	.	CASSRKGNTIYF	TGTGCCAGCAGCAGAAAAGGGAACACCATATATTTT
TRBV12-3/TRBV12-4	TRBJ2-1	many	.	CASSLGRVGHNEQFF	TGTGCCAGCAGTTTAGGCAGGGTAGGGCACAATGAGCAGTTCTTC
TRBV4-3	TRBJ2-3	many	.	CASSQDHRDTQYF	TGCGCCAGCAGCCAAGATCACCGGGATACGCAGTATTTT
TRBV20-1	TRBJ1-2	many	.	CSARSAGTDSYTF	TGCAGTGCTAGATCGGCAGGGACGGACTCCTACACCTTC
TRBV29-1	TRBJ2-3	few	.	CSAEEDFSTDTQYF	TGCAGCGCCGAGGAGGATTTTAGCACAGATACGCAGTATTTT
TRBV15	TRBJ2-6	many	.	CATSSPPGANVLTF	TGTGCCACCAGCAGTCCCCCTGGGGCCAACGTCCTGACTTTC
TRBV20-1	TRBJ2-6	.	.	CSARLLGDPSGANVLTF	TGCAGTGCTAGACTATTGGGGGATCCCTCTGGGGCCAACGTCCTGACTTTC
TRBV7-9	TRBJ2-5	.	.	CASSPADSQETQYF	TGTGCCAGCAGCCCCGCGGACTCCCAAGAGACCCAGTACTTC
TRBV20-1	TRBJ2-7	many	TRBD1	CSASGQGASISYEQYF	TGCAGTGCCTCCGGACAGGGGGCTTCCATCTCCTACGAGCAGTACTTC
TRBV5-1	TRBJ1-2	.	.	CASSLDGGLYGYTF	TGCGCCAGCAGCTTGGACGGAGGGCTCTATGGCTACACCTTC
TRBV5-8	TRBJ2-6	few	.	CASSRFRGSGANVLTF	TGTGCCAGCAGCCGGTTCAGGGGATCTGGGGCCAACGTCCTGACTTTC
TRBV7-2	TRBJ2-1	.	.	CASSFPQREQFF	TGTGCCAGCAGCTTCCCCCAGCGGGAGCAGTTCTTC
TRBV6-2/TRBV6-3	TRBJ1-5	few	.	CASSQTSLGNQPQHF	TGTGCCAGCAGCCAGACAAGTTTAGGTAATCAGCCCCAGCATTTT
TRBV20-1	TRBJ2-1	few	TRBD1	CSAPRDRAPHEQFF	TGCAGTGCTCCTAGAGACAGGGCCCCCCATGAGCAGTTCTTC